Given below is one TCR beta chain in context. This sample was included in a study of CD8 T cells in Susac syndrome. The ends were cut back, 4 bases at V and 9 bases at J, with 13 bases in the middle. The V gene's germline CDR1 is SGHDN and CDR2 FVKESK. The CDR3 is 13 amino acids. Reverse transcription of roughly 0.5 to 1 ug RNA used random hexamers. MiXCR, applied by TCRdb to the immunoSEQ multiplex PCR reads, yields one record per CDR3 protein. The sample records about 180,000 distinct CDR3 sequences, around 94% being singletons. Sequenced sample: CD4+ T cells from PBMCs. V and J are TRBV14 and TRBJ1-5; D remains unclear. The origin of this receptor is a human donor with Susac syndrome. CDR3 sequence (DNA): TGTGCCAGCAGCCTAGAACACTCGTCGCCCCAGCATTTT. Its translation is CASSLEHSSPQHF.